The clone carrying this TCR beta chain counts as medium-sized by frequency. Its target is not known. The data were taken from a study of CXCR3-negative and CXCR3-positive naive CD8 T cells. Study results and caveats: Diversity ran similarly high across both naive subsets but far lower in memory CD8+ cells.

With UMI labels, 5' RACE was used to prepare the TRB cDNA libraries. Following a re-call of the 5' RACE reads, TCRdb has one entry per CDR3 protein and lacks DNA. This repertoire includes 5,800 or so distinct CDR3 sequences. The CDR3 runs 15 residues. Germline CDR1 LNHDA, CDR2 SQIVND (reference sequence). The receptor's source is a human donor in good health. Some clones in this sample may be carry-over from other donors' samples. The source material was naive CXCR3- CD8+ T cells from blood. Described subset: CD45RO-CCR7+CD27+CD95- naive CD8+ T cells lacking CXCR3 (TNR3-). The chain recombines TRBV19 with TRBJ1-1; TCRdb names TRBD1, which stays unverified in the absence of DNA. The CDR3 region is CASRLPGGPNTEAFF.